This T cell receptor beta chain was sequenced during a study of human T cells and chemical hapten exposure. On this clonotype: Its specificity is not known.

TCRdb reanalysed the RACE reads using MiXCR and keeps one entry per CDR3 protein. The table shows 84,000 or so distinct CDR3 sequences, with 8% to 11% occurring only once. As for time point: patch test 1, 2 weeks after DPC sensitization. Described treatment: therapeutic diphenylcyclopropenone sensitization with weekly scalp DPC. The study, taken as a whole, reports: No change in TCRs above 1 in 1000 frequency was produced by DPC sensitization.

Germline CDR1 SGHRS, CDR2 YFSETQ. V was pared by 1 base and J by 3 bases, with 10 bases between. The CDR3 is 14 amino acids. This receptor was identified in a man in his forties with alopecia areata. Some clones in this sample may be carry-over from other donors' samples. The genes are TRBV5-1 and TRBJ1-1; maybe TRBD1 (5 bases). The source was whole blood, collected in connection with sensitization to the hapten diphenylcyclopropenone (DPC). The CDR3 sequence: CASSLTGDDTEAFF. For the CDR3, the DNA is TGCGCCAGCAGCTTGACGGGGGACGACACTGAAGCTTTCTTT.